The 9 T cell receptor beta chains reported below all come from one sample, sequenced in a study of OX40 agonist ivuxolimab in advanced cancers. Some clones are missing from TCRdb's copy, which holds only in-frame ones; the method was immunoSEQ multiplex PCR. The table lists 70,000 to 95,000 clones, around 82% of them singletons. The sequenced sample was CD4+ or CD8+ T cells sorted from blood, obtained in a trial of the OX40 agonist ivuxolimab. Receptors were obtained from an adult with an advanced solid tumor such as melanoma, head and neck, liver or kidney cancer.

The chain couples TRBV5-8 to TRBJ2-2; D is ambiguous. V was shortened by 0 bases and J by 1 base, with 7 bases between the two germline ends. Germline V CDR1 and CDR2: SGHTS, YDEGEE. The CDR3 has 15 amino acids. The CDR3 coding sequence is TGTGCCAGCAGCTTGGTAGGCCTGAACACCGGGGAGCTGTTTTTT. This gives the protein CASSLVGLNTGELFF.

This chain connects TRBV11-2 to TRBJ1-2; TRBD1 aligns across 9 bases. Germline V gene data show CDR1 as SGHAT and CDR2 as FQNNGV. The CDR3 runs 17 residues. J gave up 0 bases and V 3 bases, and 8 bases lay outside the gene matches. CDR3 sequence (DNA): TGTGCCAGCAGCTTTTCTTCCGGGACAGGGACTAACTATGGCTACACCTTC. As protein: CASSFSSGTGTNYGYTF.

The J gene is TRBJ1-2, the V gene TRBV29-1; 12 nucleotides align to TRBD1. Trimming removed 5 bases from V and 7 bases from J; junction bases left unmatched: 5. This CDR3 is built from 13 residues. The V gene's germline CDR1 is SQVTM and CDR2 ANQGSEA. The CDR3 nucleotides are TGCAGCGTTCCTGGGACAGGGGGCTTTGGCTACACCTTC. It codes for CSVPGTGGFGYTF.

The chain recombines TRBV19 with TRBJ2-1; 12 positions agree with TRBD2. Unmatched junction bases numbered 4, after V lost 5 bases and J lost 2 bases. CDR3 length: 16 amino acids. Germline lookup yields CDR1 LNHDA and CDR2 SQIVND (reference sequence). CDR3 loop: CASSPPSGGAYNEQFF. CDR3 sequence (DNA): TGTGCCAGTAGTCCCCCTAGCGGGGGGGCCTACAATGAGCAGTTCTTC.

The V call is TRBV10-2, the J call TRBJ2-3; TRBD2 matches at 8 bases. Germline-derived CDR1 and CDR2 are WSHSY and SAAADI. The junction had 11 bases not matched to a gene; V was cut back by 0 bases and J by 6 bases. The CDR3 extends over 17 amino acids. In nucleotides, the CDR3 is TGCGCCAGCAGTGAGTCAGGAACTAGCGGCCGCCGGGATACGCAGTATTTT. Residues: CASSESGTSGRRDTQYF.

This chain joins TRBV10-3 and TRBJ2-7; the match to TRBD2 covers 12 bases. The germline V gene has CDR1 ENHRY and CDR2 SYGVKD. V dropped 7 bases and J dropped 3; count of bases not matched to a gene: 4. The CDR3 is 14 amino acids. The CDR3 nucleotides are TGTGCCATCACCCCGACTAGCGGGAGCTACGAGCAGTACTTC. Residues: CAITPTSGSYEQYF.

The chain couples TRBV2 to TRBJ2-5, with 9 bases identical to TRBD2. V gave up 6 bases and J gave up 4 bases; unmatched junction bases: 9. In germline, CDR1 is SNHLY, CDR2 FYNNEI. This CDR3 has 15 residues. The CDR3: CASRYRLLAGETQYF. The DNA for the CDR3 is TGTGCCAGCAGGTATAGGTTACTAGCGGGAGAGACCCAGTACTTC. The full variable domain, in which reference TRBV2 and TRBJ2-5 provide the parts outside the CDR3, is EPEVTQTPSHQVTQMGQEVILRCVPISNHLYFYWYRQILGQKVEFLVSFYNNEISEKSEIFDDQFSVERPDGSNFTLKIRSTKLEDSAMYFCASRYRLLAGETQYFGPGTRLLVL.

V gene TRBV27 combines with J gene TRBJ2-2, with 10 bases lining up with TRBD2. This CDR3 spans 14 amino acids. After removal of 11 bases from V and 5 bases from J, the junction contained 8 bases not matched to a gene. Germline CDR1 MNHEY, CDR2 SMNVEV (reference sequence). CDR3 amino acids: CAVGLADATGELFF. DNA of the CDR3: TGTGCCGTAGGACTAGCGGACGCAACCGGGGAGCTGTTTTTT.

The chain has TRBV5-1 and TRBJ2-1; 12 bases map to TRBD2. The V segment lost 3 bases and the J segment 3 bases; nucleotides outside the gene matches: 7. CDR1 and CDR2 from the germline V gene are SGHRS and YFSETQ. The CDR3 loop spans 17 amino acids. CDR3: CASSSSGRANLYNEQFF. The CDR3 DNA reads TGCGCCAGCAGCTCTAGCGGGAGGGCCAATCTCTACAATGAGCAGTTCTTC.